The rows below give T cell receptor beta chains drawn from one sample of a study of tumor-infiltrating lymphocytes in localized non-small cell lung cancer. The assay was immunoSEQ multiplex PCR, and TCRdb's table has in-frame clones only and misses some. The sample lists under 35,000 clones, 80% to 90% seen once, with about 2.1% in the top ten. The sequencing sample was made of lung tumor tissue. The receptors stem from a human donor with non-small cell lung cancer. Both conserved end residues are part of each CDR3. D genes are given only for firm matches. Size tells how often a clone was seen (once, few, many) or the class of an expanded clone, and some rows leave it out.

TRBV7-8	TRBD1	.	TRBJ1-4	TGTGCCAGCAGCCCAAGACAGGGCGGTAATGAAAAACTGTTTTTT	CASSPRQGGNEKLFF
TRBV10-3	TRBD1	.	TRBJ1-2	TGTGCCATCAGTGAGTTACGTCCGACAGGGGTCTATGGCTACACCTTC	CAISELRPTGVYGYTF
TRBV29-1	TRBD2	.	TRBJ2-1	TGCAGCGTTGAAGATCTTTTTTTTCGAGGGACTAGCGGGGGGCGTGAGCAGTTCTTC	CSVEDLFFRGTSGGREQFF
TRBV11-1	.	.	TRBJ2-7	TGTGCCAGCAGCTCCCAGGGATCCTACGAGCAGTACTTC	CASSSQGSYEQYF
TRBV5-1	.	.	TRBJ2-3	TGCGCCAGCAGCATAGGGGATTTCACAGATACGCAGTATTTT	CASSIGDFTDTQYF
TRBV5-1	.	.	TRBJ1-1	TGCGCCAGCAGCTTGACGGCGGGCGGCACTGAAGCTTTCTTT	CASSLTAGGTEAFF
TRBV5-4	.	.	TRBJ1-4	TGTGCCAGCAGCCAGGGACAATCCGTTGGGGGTAATGAAAAACTGTTTTTT	CASSQGQSVGGNEKLFF
TRBV30	.	.	TRBJ1-1	TGTGCCTGGAGTGTCCGGGTCCACCGGGACACTGAAGCTTTCTTT	CAWSVRVHRDTEAFF
TRBV19	.	.	TRBJ2-5	TGTGCCAGTAGTCAGTTAATCCAAGAGACCCAGTACTTC	CASSQLIQETQYF
TRBV5-1	.	.	TRBJ2-7	TGCGCCAGCAGCTTGGAAGGAGGGGAGCAGTACTTC	CASSLEGGEQYF
TRBV7-8	.	.	TRBJ1-1	TGTGCCAGCAGGGAGACCGGGAACACTGAAGCTTTCTTT	CASRETGNTEAFF
TRBV5-4	.	.	TRBJ2-7	TGTGCCAGCAGCTTGGACAGCGCCTCCTACGAGCAGTACTTC	CASSLDSASYEQYF
TRBV5-1	TRBD1	.	TRBJ1-3	TGCGCCAGCAGCACGGGACAGGGGACGACTGGAAACACCATATATTTT	CASSTGQGTTGNTIYF
TRBV10-3	TRBD1	.	TRBJ2-7	TGTGCCATCAGTGAGCCAGGACAGGGGGCGGGAAACGAGCAGTACTTC	CAISEPGQGAGNEQYF
TRBV7-2	.	.	TRBJ2-6	TGTGCCAGCAGCTTAGCCGGGGCTGGGGCCAACGTCCTGACTTTC	CASSLAGAGANVLTF
TRBV7-2	.	few	TRBJ1-1	TGTGCCGGTTTGAAGAACACTGAAGCTTTCTTT	CAGLKNTEAFF
TRBV14	.	.	TRBJ2-5	TGTGCCAGCAACTTACTGGCTGCGGAGACCCAGTACTTC	CASNLLAAETQYF
TRBV4-2	TRBD2	few	TRBJ2-7	TGTGCCAGCAGCCAAGAGTTAGCGGGGCCCTCCTACGAGCAGTACTTC	CASSQELAGPSYEQYF
TRBV19	.	.	TRBJ2-5	TGTGCCAGTAGTGTCGGGGGCTCGTGGCAAGAGACCCAGTACTTC	CASSVGGSWQETQYF
TRBV11-2	.	.	TRBJ2-5	TGTGCCAGCACCAAAGGGGGGGCACTGGAGAAAGAGACCCAGTACTTC	CASTKGGALEKETQYF
TRBV5-4	TRBD2	.	TRBJ2-5	TGTGCCAGCAGCTCTCCTAGCGGGGGGGCCCGTGAGACCCAGTACTTC	CASSSPSGGARETQYF
TRBV7-6	.	.	TRBJ2-3	TGTGCCAGCAGCTTCGCTGGACGCACAGATACGCAGTATTTT	CASSFAGRTDTQYF
TRBV25-1	.	.	TRBJ1-5	TGTGCCAGCAGTGAAACGGGTGGAACGCAGCCCCAGCATTTT	CASSETGGTQPQHF
TRBV6-5	TRBD2	medium-sized	TRBJ2-2	TGTGCCAGCCGGCAAGCGGGGGCGAACACCGGGGAGCTGTTTTTT	CASRQAGANTGELFF
TRBV29-1	.	.	TRBJ2-5	TGCAGCGTTGGAGAGGGCACACAAGAGACCCAGTACTTC	CSVGEGTQETQYF
TRBV7-2	TRBD2	.	TRBJ2-3	TGTGCCAGCAGGGTAGCGGGGACTAGCACAGATACGCAGTATTTT	CASRVAGTSTDTQYF
TRBV5-4	.	.	TRBJ1-1	TGTGCCAGCAGCTTGGGACGGACGGGTTTTGAAGCTTTCTTT	CASSLGRTGFEAFF
TRBV18	.	.	TRBJ1-1	TGTGCCAGCTCACCACCAAACTCGAACACTGAAGCTTTCTTT	CASSPPNSNTEAFF
TRBV27	TRBD1	once	TRBJ1-2	TGTGCCAGCAGTAGACAGGGAGGTGGCTACACCTTC	CASSRQGGGYTF
TRBV5-4	TRBD1	.	TRBJ2-7	TGTGCCAGCAGCTTCGGACAGGGATCTACCTACGAGCAGTACTTC	CASSFGQGSTYEQYF
TRBV30	.	.	TRBJ1-2	TGTGCCTGGACTCCCCCGCCCCATGGCTACACCTTC	CAWTPPPHGYTF
TRBV7-9	.	.	TRBJ2-7	TGTGCCAGCAGCGCCGGTTACAGTGTATACAGCGAGCAGTACTTC	CASSAGYSVYSEQYF
TRBV5-6	TRBD1	.	TRBJ2-3	TGTGCCAGCAGCTTGGTGGACAGGGTGGCAGATACGCAGTATTTT	CASSLVDRVADTQYF
TRBV4-2	.	.	TRBJ2-5	TGTGCCAGCAGCCAAGATTTGGCTAGCCCCCAAGAGACCCAGTACTTC	CASSQDLASPQETQYF
TRBV6-5	.	.	TRBJ1-2	TGTGCCAGCAGTTACGGCACTAACTATGGCTACACCTTC	CASSYGTNYGYTF
TRBV6-5	TRBD1	.	TRBJ2-7	TGTGCCAGCAGTTACACAGGGGGAAGCTACGAGCAGTACTTC	CASSYTGGSYEQYF
TRBV4-2	TRBD2	.	TRBJ2-5	TGTGCCAGCAGCCCCAGGGTAGCGGGGATGGAGACCCAGTACTTC	CASSPRVAGMETQYF
TRBV28	.	.	TRBJ2-4	TGTGCCAGCAGCGCCTTACAGGGTGCCAAAAACATTCAGTACTTC	CASSALQGAKNIQYF
TRBV6-1	TRBD1	few	TRBJ2-5	TGTGCCAGCAGGACAGGGGCCCACCAAGAGACCCAGTACTTC	CASRTGAHQETQYF
TRBV7-9	.	.	TRBJ1-6	TGTGCCAGCAGCTTAGTGGCGGGGGCATATTCACCCCTCCACTTT	CASSLVAGAYSPLHF